Sequencing of this T cell receptor beta chain was carried out in a study of Graves' ophthalmopathy and Graves' hyperthyroidism. This clonotype has only one observation. The CDR3 extends over 15 amino acids. Germline CDR1 reads SGHTA; CDR2 reads FQGTGA. V was pared by 0 bases and J by 5 bases, with 13 bases between. For repertoire sequencing, the TCR beta CDR3 regions were amplified from RNA transcripts. After a first-round RT-PCR with HTBI primers, a second-round multiplex PCR was run. Via MiXCR, TCRdb re-called the multiplex PCR reads, giving one row per CDR3 protein. The table shows hundreds of thousands of distinct CDR3 sequences, with approximately 14% occurring only once. Having ophthalmopathy, the donors showed moderate-to-severe activity, CAS ≥3 and NOSPECS ≥4, with disease lasting under 3 months. An approximately 10 ml volume of fresh peripheral blood provided the PBMCs.

This TCR came from a young woman with Graves' ophthalmopathy. The V gene is TRBV7-3, the J gene TRBJ2-5; no clear D gene. Sequencing was performed on blood. CDR3 loop: CASSLTLGPRETQYF. CDR3 sequence (DNA): TGTGCCAGCAGCTTAACGCTGGGCCCTAGGGAGACCCAGTACTTC.